Below, 2 T cell receptor beta chains from the same sample are listed, as sequenced in a study of cytomegalovirus exposure and HLA in healthy donors. Profiling relied on immunoSEQ multiplex PCR, and the TCRdb table lists in-frame clones only, not all of them. Seen here are approximately 170,000 clones, almost 85% observed once, and the top ten hold 10%. The source material was PBMCs. These receptors originate from a man aged 30 to 39 in good health and CMV-seropositive.

In regard to this clone: An end of the junction does not agree with germline; a read error may underlie this. The chain is built from TRBV27 and TRBJ2-4; tentative D call: TRBD1 (5 bases). Germline CDR1 reads MNHEY; CDR2 reads SMNVEV (reference sequence). This CDR3 has 13 residues. CDR3 amino acids: CASSLSDRGIRYF. DNA of the CDR3: TGTGCCAGCAGTTTATCTGATAGGGGAATTCGGTACTTC.

The chain recombines TRBV5-6 with TRBJ2-1; TRBD2 aligns across 13 bases. Per the germline V gene, CDR1 is SGHDT and CDR2 is YYEEEE. The CDR3 has 17 residues. Germline trimming cut 3 bases from V and 4 bases from J; bases unmatched to any gene: 7. CDR3 DNA: TGTGCCAGCAGCTACACTAGCGGGGGGGCCATTTACAATGAGCAGTTCTTC. It codes for CASSYTSGGAIYNEQFF.